A selection of T cell receptor beta chains follows, all from one sample in a study of response to subunit inactivated influenza vaccine. MiXCR, applied by TCRdb to the RT-PCR reads, yields one record per CDR3 protein. The sample contains 500,000 to 600,000 distinct CDR3 sequences, 14% of which appear only once. The starting material was PBMCs from blood, obtained 12 days after vaccination. All receptors derive from a middle-aged man who received an inactivated influenza vaccine. Each CDR3 is given with its conserved first and last residue. A D gene is named only where the DNA matches it firmly. Clone size is not always given. Where it is, it says once, few, many or a class for expanded clones.

V gene	D gene	clone size	J gene	CDR3 protein	CDR3 DNA
TRBV28	.	.	TRBJ2-1	CASTQGGGPYNEQFF	TGTGCCAGCACCCAGGGGGGGGGACCCTACAATGAGCAGTTCTTC
TRBV11-2	.	.	TRBJ2-7	CASSARERKRSYEQYF	TGTGCCAGCAGCGCCCGGGAGCGGAAGAGATCCTACGAGCAGTACTTC
TRBV4-3	TRBD2	many	TRBJ2-3	CASSQDLSGRTDTQYF	TGCGCCAGCAGCCAAGATCTTAGCGGGAGGACAGATACGCAGTATTTT
TRBV7-2	.	few	TRBJ1-1	CASSPRGRAAEAFF	TGTGCCAGCAGTCCGCGGGGGAGGGCGGCTGAAGCTTTCTTT
TRBV18	.	.	TRBJ2-1	CASSPKPGSNNEHFF	TGTGCCAGCTCACCCAAGCCGGGGTCTAACAATGAGCATTTCTTC
TRBV20-1	.	few	TRBJ2-7	CSAGDPRGFRNEQYF	TGCAGTGCTGGGGATCCCAGGGGATTCAGGAACGAGCAGTACTTC
TRBV12-3/TRBV12-4	.	few	TRBJ2-1	CASSLGWRSNNEQFF	TGTGCCAGCAGTTTAGGGTGGCGGTCGAACAATGAGCAGTTCTTC
TRBV4-3	TRBD2	many	TRBJ2-1	CASSHETSGRGEQFF	TGCGCCAGCAGCCACGAGACTAGCGGGAGAGGTGAGCAGTTCTTC
TRBV6-1	.	.	TRBJ2-1	CASSEAHVGNEQFF	TGTGCCAGCAGTGAAGCGCATGTGGGTAATGAGCAGTTCTTC
TRBV6-1	TRBD2	few	TRBJ2-1	CAGRETSGSLYNEQFF	TGTGCCGGCAGAGAAACTAGCGGGAGCCTCTACAATGAGCAGTTCTTC
TRBV4-2	.	few	TRBJ2-5	CASSQEGLSATQYF	TGTGCCAGCAGCCAAGAAGGGTTGAGTGCGACCCAGTACTTC
TRBV11-1	TRBD2	many	TRBJ2-5	CASSLAVAGALQETQYF	TGTGCCAGCAGCTTAGCGGTAGCGGGAGCCCTCCAAGAGACCCAGTACTTC
TRBV6-2/TRBV6-3	.	many	TRBJ2-7	CASSLVKWDEQYF	TGTGCCAGCAGTCTCGTGAAGTGGGACGAGCAGTACTTC
TRBV20-1	.	once	TRBJ1-6	CSAREQGSYNSPLHF	TGCAGTGCTAGAGAACAGGGTTCCTATAATTCACCCCTCCACTTT
TRBV13	.	.	TRBJ2-6	CASSLEAGANVLTF	TGTGCCAGCAGCTTAGAAGCTGGGGCCAACGTCCTGACTTTC
TRBV29-1	.	many	TRBJ2-5	CSVPRGETQYF	TGCAGCGTTCCCAGGGGAGAGACCCAGTACTTC
TRBV6-1	TRBD1	many	TRBJ2-7	CASSRGTGGSYEQYF	TGTGCCAGCAGTCGAGGGACAGGGGGCTCCTACGAGCAGTACTTC
TRBV20-1	TRBD2	few	TRBJ2-3	CSAIAGAADTQYF	TGCAGTGCAATAGCGGGAGCAGCAGATACGCAGTATTTT
TRBV10-3	.	.	TRBJ2-1	CAISESGLYSYNEQFF	TGTGCCATCAGTGAGTCAGGACTATACTCCTACAATGAGCAGTTCTTC
TRBV11-2	.	.	TRBJ2-5	CASCRGGQETQYF	TGTGCCAGCTGCCGAGGGGGTCAAGAGACCCAGTACTTC
TRBV5-1	TRBD2	few	TRBJ2-7	CASSYGGAGEGYEQYF	TGCGCCAGCAGCTACGGAGGGGCGGGAGAAGGGTACGAGCAGTACTTC
TRBV6-5	.	.	TRBJ2-1	CASSYSGGALNEQFF	TGTGCCAGCAGTTACTCGGGGGGCGCGTTAAATGAGCAGTTCTTC
TRBV5-1	TRBD1	.	TRBJ2-7	CASSFRDRASEQYF	TGCGCCAGCAGCTTCCGGGACAGGGCCTCCGAGCAGTACTTC
TRBV5-1	.	many	TRBJ2-2	CASSPVAAGELFF	TGCGCCAGCAGTCCAGTTGCGGCCGGGGAGCTGTTTTTT
TRBV6-5	.	few	TRBJ1-1	CASSFQIRTEAFF	TGTGCCAGCAGTTTTCAGATTCGCACTGAAGCTTTCTTT
TRBV12-3/TRBV12-4	.	.	TRBJ2-5	CASSSLDSLGETQYF	TGTGCCAGCAGTTCCCTGGACAGCCTGGGGGAGACCCAGTACTTC
TRBV5-1	TRBD2	few	TRBJ2-3	CASSSSPSGVGDTQYF	TGCGCCAGCAGCTCCTCACCTAGCGGGGTGGGAGATACGCAGTATTTT
TRBV5-6	.	few	TRBJ2-7	CASRKQGYEQYF	TGTGCCAGCAGAAAACAGGGATACGAGCAGTACTTC
TRBV2	.	.	TRBJ1-2	CASSEGNNYGYTF	TGTGCCAGCAGCGAGGGGAATAACTATGGCTACACCTTC
TRBV7-2	.	.	TRBJ2-3	CASSRVTDTQYF	TGTGCCAGCAGCCGGGTAACAGATACGCAGTATTTT
TRBV20-1	.	.	TRBJ1-5	CSAHDWSNQPQHF	TGCAGTGCTCATGACTGGAGCAATCAGCCCCAGCATTTT
TRBV28	.	.	TRBJ1-6	CASTLGDGRSPLHF	TGTGCCAGCACCCTAGGGGACGGGCGTTCACCCCTCCACTTT
TRBV12-3/TRBV12-4	.	few	TRBJ2-3	CASSPHLGVGANTDTQYF	TGTGCCAGCAGTCCCCACCTCGGAGTGGGGGCCAACACAGATACGCAGTATTTT
TRBV9	TRBD2	few	TRBJ2-1	CASSPGLESHNEQFF	TGTGCCAGCAGCCCGGGACTAGAGTCCCACAATGAGCAGTTCTTC
TRBV20-1	.	few	TRBJ2-2	CSAKDSGRSGELFF	TGCAGTGCTAAGGACTCCGGAAGGTCCGGGGAGCTGTTTTTT
TRBV29-1	.	many	TRBJ1-1	CSAETGMNTEAFF	TGCAGCGCCGAGACAGGAATGAACACTGAAGCTTTCTTT
TRBV12-3/TRBV12-4	.	.	TRBJ2-3	CASSLERGGGDTQYF	TGTGCCAGCAGTTTAGAGCGAGGAGGTGGAGATACGCAGTATTTT
TRBV11-3	TRBD1	.	TRBJ2-5	CASSLEDREETQYF	TGTGCCAGCAGCTTAGAGGACAGGGAAGAGACCCAGTACTTC
TRBV12-3/TRBV12-4	.	.	TRBJ2-7	CASSFIRSAGVAYEQYF	TGTGCCAGCAGTTTTATAAGGTCGGCAGGGGTTGCCTACGAGCAGTACTTC
TRBV28	TRBD1	few	TRBJ2-4	CASSRPGQGMENIQYF	TGTGCCAGCAGCCGACCTGGACAGGGGATGGAAAACATTCAGTACTTC
TRBV5-1	.	once	TRBJ2-3	CASSLGAVRTDTQYF	TGCGCCAGCAGCTTGGGAGCAGTCCGGACAGATACGCAGTATTTT
TRBV28	.	few	TRBJ1-1	CASSLSFEMQAFF	TGTGCCAGCAGTTTATCTTTTGAGATGCAAGCTTTCTTT